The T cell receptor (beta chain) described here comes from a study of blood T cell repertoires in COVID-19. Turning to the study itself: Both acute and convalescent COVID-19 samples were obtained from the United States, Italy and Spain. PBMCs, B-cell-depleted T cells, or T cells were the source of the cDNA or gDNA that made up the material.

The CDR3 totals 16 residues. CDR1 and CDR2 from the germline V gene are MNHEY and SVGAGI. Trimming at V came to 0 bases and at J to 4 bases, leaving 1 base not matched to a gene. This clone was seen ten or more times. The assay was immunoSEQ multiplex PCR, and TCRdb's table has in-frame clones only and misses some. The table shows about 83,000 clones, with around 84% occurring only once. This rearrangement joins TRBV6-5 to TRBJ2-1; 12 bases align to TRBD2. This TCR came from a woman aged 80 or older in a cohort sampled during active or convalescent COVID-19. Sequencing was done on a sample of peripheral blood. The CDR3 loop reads CASSYSTSGRYNEQFF. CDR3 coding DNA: TGTGCCAGCAGTTACTCGACTAGCGGGAGATACAATGAGCAGTTCTTC.